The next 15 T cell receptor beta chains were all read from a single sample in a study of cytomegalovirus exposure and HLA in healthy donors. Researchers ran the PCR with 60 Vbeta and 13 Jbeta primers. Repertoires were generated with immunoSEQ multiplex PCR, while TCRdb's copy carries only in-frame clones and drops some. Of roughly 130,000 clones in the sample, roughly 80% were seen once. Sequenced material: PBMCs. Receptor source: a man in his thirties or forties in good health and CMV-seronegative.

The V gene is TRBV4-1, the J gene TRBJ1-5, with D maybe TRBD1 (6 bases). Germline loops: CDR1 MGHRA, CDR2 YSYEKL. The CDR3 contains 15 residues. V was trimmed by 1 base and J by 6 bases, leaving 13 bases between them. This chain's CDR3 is CASSQVQGIGQPQHF. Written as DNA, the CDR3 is TGCGCCAGCAGCCAAGTACAGGGTATAGGTCAGCCCCAGCATTTT.

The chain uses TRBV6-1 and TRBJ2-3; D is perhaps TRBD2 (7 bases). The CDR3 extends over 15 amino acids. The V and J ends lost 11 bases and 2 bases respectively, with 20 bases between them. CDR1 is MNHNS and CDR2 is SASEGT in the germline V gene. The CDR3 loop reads CAGSGGTPSTDTQYF. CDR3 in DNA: TGTGCCGGTTCGGGGGGCACCCCCTCCACAGATACGCAGTATTTT.

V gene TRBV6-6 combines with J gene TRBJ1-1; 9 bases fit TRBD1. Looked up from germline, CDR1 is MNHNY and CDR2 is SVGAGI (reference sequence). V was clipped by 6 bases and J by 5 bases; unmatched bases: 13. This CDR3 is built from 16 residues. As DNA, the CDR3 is TGTGCCAGCAGCACAACTATTGGACAGGGGACGACTGAAGCTTTCTTT. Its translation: CASSTTIGQGTTEAFF.

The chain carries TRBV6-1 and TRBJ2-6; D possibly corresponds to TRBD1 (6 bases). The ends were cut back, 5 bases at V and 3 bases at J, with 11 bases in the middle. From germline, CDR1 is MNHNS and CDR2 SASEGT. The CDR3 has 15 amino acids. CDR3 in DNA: TGTGCCAGCAGTCAAACAGGGATTGGGGCCAACGTCCTGACTTTC. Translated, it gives CASSQTGIGANVLTF.

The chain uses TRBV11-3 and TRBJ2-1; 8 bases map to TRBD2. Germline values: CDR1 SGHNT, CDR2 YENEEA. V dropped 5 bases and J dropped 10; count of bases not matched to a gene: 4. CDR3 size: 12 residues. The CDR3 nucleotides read TGTGCCAGCAGCGCTGTAGCGGGGGAGCAGTTCTTC. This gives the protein CASSAVAGEQFF.

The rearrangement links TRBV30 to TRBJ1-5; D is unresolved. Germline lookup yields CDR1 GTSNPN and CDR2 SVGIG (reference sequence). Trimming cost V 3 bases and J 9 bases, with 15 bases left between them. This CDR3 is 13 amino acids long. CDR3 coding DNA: TGTGCCTGGAGGCCGCTAGAGCCTGGGCCCCAGCATTTT. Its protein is CAWRPLEPGPQHF. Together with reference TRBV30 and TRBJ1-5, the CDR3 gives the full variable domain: SQTIHQWPATLVQPVGSPLSLECTVEGTSNPNLYWYRQAAGRGLQLLFYSVGIGQISSEVPQNLSASRPQDRQFILSSKKLLLSDSGFYLCAWRPLEPGPQHFGDGTRLSIL.

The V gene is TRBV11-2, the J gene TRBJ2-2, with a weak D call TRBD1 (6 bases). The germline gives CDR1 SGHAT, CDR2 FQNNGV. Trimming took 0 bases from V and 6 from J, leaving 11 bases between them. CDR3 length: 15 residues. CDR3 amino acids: CASSLEQGYAGELFF. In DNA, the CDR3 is TGTGCCAGCAGCTTAGAGCAGGGGTACGCCGGGGAGCTGTTTTTT. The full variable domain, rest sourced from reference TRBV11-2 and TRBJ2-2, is EAGVAQSPRYKIIEKRQSVAFWCNPISGHATLYWYQQILGQGPKLLIQFQNNGVVDDSQLPKDRFSAERLKGVDSTLKIQPAKLEDSAVYLCASSLEQGYAGELFFGEGSRLTVL.

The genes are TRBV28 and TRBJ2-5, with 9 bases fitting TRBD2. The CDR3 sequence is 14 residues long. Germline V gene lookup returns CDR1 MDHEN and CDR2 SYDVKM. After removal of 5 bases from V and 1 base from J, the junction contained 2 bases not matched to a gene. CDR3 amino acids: CASSPSGVQETQYF. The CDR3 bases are TGTGCCAGCAGTCCTAGCGGGGTCCAAGAGACCCAGTACTTC.

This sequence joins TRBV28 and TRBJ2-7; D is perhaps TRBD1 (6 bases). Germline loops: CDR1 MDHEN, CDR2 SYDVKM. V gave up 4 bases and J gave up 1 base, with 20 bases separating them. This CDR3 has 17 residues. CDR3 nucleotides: TGTGCCAGCAGTTCCGGGACACAAGGGGTTATTTCCTACGAGCAGTACTTC. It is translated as CASSSGTQGVISYEQYF.

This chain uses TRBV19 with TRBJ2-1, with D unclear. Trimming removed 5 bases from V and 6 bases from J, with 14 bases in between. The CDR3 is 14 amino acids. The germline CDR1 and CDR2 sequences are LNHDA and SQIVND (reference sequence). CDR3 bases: TGTGCCAGTAGTTACCCCCGCCTAGGCAATGAGCAGTTCTTC. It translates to CASSYPRLGNEQFF.

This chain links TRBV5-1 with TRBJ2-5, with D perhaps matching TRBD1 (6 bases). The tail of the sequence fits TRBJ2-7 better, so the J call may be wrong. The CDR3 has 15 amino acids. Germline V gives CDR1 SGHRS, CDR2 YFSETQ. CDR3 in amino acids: CASSLAAGVTYEQYF. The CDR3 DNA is TGCGCCAGCAGCTTGGCGGCAGGGGTAACCTACGAGCAGTACTTC.

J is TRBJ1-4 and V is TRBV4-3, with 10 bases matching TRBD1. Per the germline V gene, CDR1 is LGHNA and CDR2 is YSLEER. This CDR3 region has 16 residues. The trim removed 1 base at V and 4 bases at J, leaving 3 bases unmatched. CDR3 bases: TGCGCCAGCAGCCAAGGGGGACAGGGGTTTAATGAAAAACTGTTTTTT. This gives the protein CASSQGGQGFNEKLFF.

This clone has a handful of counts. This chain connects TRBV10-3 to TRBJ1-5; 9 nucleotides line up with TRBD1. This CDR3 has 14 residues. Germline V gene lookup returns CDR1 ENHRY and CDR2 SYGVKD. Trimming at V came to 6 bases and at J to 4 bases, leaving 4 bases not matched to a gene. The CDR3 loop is CAIRDRGGNQPQHF. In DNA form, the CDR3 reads TGTGCCATCAGGGACAGGGGTGGGAATCAGCCCCAGCATTTT.

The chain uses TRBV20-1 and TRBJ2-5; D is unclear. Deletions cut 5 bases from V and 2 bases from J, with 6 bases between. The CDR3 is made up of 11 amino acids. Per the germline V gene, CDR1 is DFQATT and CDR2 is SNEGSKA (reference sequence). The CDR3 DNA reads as TGCAGTGCTTGGGCACAAGAGACCCAGTACTTC. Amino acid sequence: CSAWAQETQYF.

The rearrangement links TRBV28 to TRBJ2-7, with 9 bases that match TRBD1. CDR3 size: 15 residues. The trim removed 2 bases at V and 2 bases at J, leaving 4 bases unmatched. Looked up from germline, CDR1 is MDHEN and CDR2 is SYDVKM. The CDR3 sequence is CASSLSGTGTYEQYF. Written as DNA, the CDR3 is TGTGCCAGCAGTTTAAGTGGGACAGGGACCTACGAGCAGTACTTC.